This T cell receptor (beta chain) was sequenced during a study of Graves' ophthalmopathy and Graves' hyperthyroidism. Among the hyperthyroidism patients, all were newly diagnosed, aged 18 to 65, with under 2 months' duration. The source of the PBMCs was over 8.5 ml of fresh peripheral blood. Worth noting for this clonotype: At one end the junction does not follow the germline gene, possibly because of a read error.

As the template, RNA transcripts were used to amplify TCR beta CDR3 regions. HTBI primers served in a first-round RT-PCR, which a second-round multiplex PCR followed. TCRdb independently ran MiXCR on the multiplex PCR reads; one entry per CDR3 protein. The sample yields some 410,000 distinct CDR3 sequences, 21% seen once. This clonotype originated in a woman under 30 with stable Graves' hyperthyroidism. Material for sequencing was peripheral blood.

The CDR3 DNA sequence: TGCAGTGCTAGAGGTTCCCGGGCCCTAGCCAAAAACATTAAGTACTTC. This sequence encodes CSARGSRALAKNIKYF. V and J are TRBV20-1 and TRBJ2-4; a weak D match, TRBD2 (5 bases). The CDR3 is 16 amino acids. Germline V gene lookup returns CDR1 DFQATT and CDR2 SNEGSKA (reference sequence).